This entry features one T cell receptor beta chain sequence. The antigen is unknown. The data are from a study of T cells in tuberculosis. Study at large: This South African cohort compared adolescents with or without latent tuberculosis against adults with active tuberculosis.

General observations from the study: Using the GMM-specific repertoire gave under 90% accuracy versus roughly 70% with motifs. Active tuberculosis alpha repertoires lay closer to GMM-specific TCRs than controls'. Smaller alpha distances in active tuberculosis partly reflected shorter CDR3-alpha lengths.

Repertoires were generated with immunoSEQ multiplex PCR, while TCRdb's copy carries only in-frame clones and drops some. Of around 30,000 clones listed, roughly 93% are singletons. Germline trimming cut 2 bases from V and 2 bases from J; bases unmatched to any gene: 4. CDR3 size: 15 residues. The germline CDR1 and CDR2 sequences are MNHNS and SASEGT. Time point specified: new active TB diagnosis, blood taken before or within 7 days of starting treatment. The receptor was derived from an adult with tuberculosis. V is TRBV6-1 and J is TRBJ2-7; 9 positions match TRBD1. Here the sequenced sample was PBMCs, taken at tuberculosis diagnosis. The CDR3 region is CASSELGTGPYEQYF. The DNA for the CDR3 is TGTGCCAGCAGTGAATTGGGGACAGGGCCCTACGAGCAGTACTTC.